The 9 T cell receptor beta chains below come from one sample, sequenced in a study of T cell clonality in common variable immunodeficiency. Profiled with immunoSEQ multiplex PCR; TCRdb holds only in-frame clones, not every one. This record lists under 60,000 clones, none seen once only, and the top ten clones contain 3% to 3.5%. Sequenced sample: peripheral blood mononuclear cells. All receptors derive from a person between 18 and 69 years old in good health.

This clone was seen at least ten times. The read ends 3 residues early relative to the CDR3; the germline J gene fills the gap. The chain carries TRBV19 and TRBJ2-7; 9 bases map to TRBD2. Germline V CDR1 and CDR2: LNHDA, SQIVND (reference sequence). The CDR3 loop spans 14 amino acids. With 3 bases clipped from V and 2 bases from J, the junction kept 2 bases outside the gene matches. The sequenced CDR3 bases are TGTGCCAGTAGTATCCTAGCGGGAACCTACGAG. This encodes CASSILAGTYE. The whole CDR3 protein reads CASSILAGTYEQYF.

This clone was seen repeatedly, ten times or more. At one boundary the junction diverges from the germline segment, which might be a read error. The sequenced fragment ends 3 residues before the CDR3 boundary, so the rest is inferred from the germline J gene. The rearrangement joins TRBV2 to TRBJ1-4; D not resolved. The CDR3 extends over 15 amino acids. In germline, CDR1 is SNHLY, CDR2 FYNNEI. The CDR3 bases that were read are TGTGCCAGCACTCCGCCGTTTCCAACAAATGAAAAA. Translating it yields CASTPPFPTNEK. The full CDR3 protein reads CASTPPFPTNEKLFF.

This clone was seen more than once but under ten times. The CDR3 is cut off 3 residues early in the read; its end comes from the germline J gene. This rearrangement joins TRBV30 to TRBJ1-6; D might be TRBD1 (6 bases). CDR1 is GTSNPN, CDR2 SVGIG, per germline (reference sequence). Trimming took 3 bases from V and 7 from J, leaving 13 bases between them. The CDR3 consists of 14 residues. Incomplete CDR3 DNA: TGTGCCTGGAGCGCAGGGGTCCTAAATTCACCC. Translated, it gives CAWSAGVLNSP. The whole CDR3 reads CAWSAGVLNSPLHF. Filled out from reference TRBV30 and TRBJ1-6, the complete variable domain reads SQTIHQWPATLVQPVGSPLSLECTVEGTSNPNLYWYRQAAGRGLQLLFYSVGIGQISSEVPQNLSASRPQDRQFILSSKKLLLSDSGFYLCAWSAGVLNSPLHFGNGTRLTVT.

This clone was counted many times. The read finishes 3 residues shy of the CDR3 end, and the germline J gene is used to complete it. The rearrangement links TRBV5-1 to TRBJ2-7; perhaps TRBD1 as D (5 bases). CDR3 length equals 11 residues. V dropped 4 bases and J dropped 6 bases, with 8 bases sitting between them. The V gene's germline CDR1 is SGHRS and CDR2 YFSETQ. The CDR3 bases that were read are TGCGCCAGCAGCACAGGTGGCGAG. Protein product: CASSTGGE. The full CDR3 reads CASSTGGEQYF.

This clone was counted many times. The junction differs from germline at one of its ends, possibly a read error. The sequenced fragment ends 3 residues before the CDR3 boundary, so the rest is inferred from the germline J gene. V usage is TRBV18 and J usage is TRBJ2-3; 7 bases align to TRBD1. The CDR3 runs 15 residues. Germline V gene data show CDR1 as KGHSH and CDR2 as LQKENI. The covered CDR3 bases are TGTGTCAGCTCACCAAAATCGGGACAGAGAGATACG. This sequence encodes CVSSPKSGQRDT. The full-length CDR3 reads as CVSSPKSGQRDTQYF.

There are many counts of this clone. The read stops 3 residues short of the end of the CDR3; the missing end is completed from the germline J gene. This chain uses TRBV5-1 with TRBJ1-1, with D perhaps matching TRBD1 (6 bases). The CDR3 is 14 amino acids. Trimming cost V 4 bases and J 1 base, with 11 bases left between them. CDR1 and CDR2 (germline): SGHRS, YFSETQ. CDR3 bases read: TGCGCCAGCAGCATGAGGACAGCGAACACTGAA. Amino acids: CASSMRTANTE. The whole CDR3 is CASSMRTANTEAFF. The entire variable domain, with the rest obtained from reference TRBV5-1 and TRBJ1-1, is as follows: KAGVTQTPRYLIKTRGQQVTLSCSPISGHRSVSWYQQTPGQGLQFLFEYFSETQRNKGNFPGRFSGRQFSNSRSEMNVSTLELGDSALYLCASSMRTANTEAFFGQGTRLTVV.

This clone occurred many times. The CDR3 end falls 3 residues outside the read, so it is completed with the germline J gene. Other DNA sequences within the sample encode an identical CDR3. This chain joins TRBV7-2 and TRBJ1-3, with a tentative D call TRBD1 (5 bases). V was shortened by 5 bases and J by 0 bases, with 11 bases between the two germline ends. Germline CDR1 SGHTA, CDR2 FQGNSA. CDR3 length: 15 residues. This CDR3 is CASSRDSSSGNTIYF. The CDR3 DNA, read in part, is TGTGCCAGCAGCCGCGACAGTAGCTCTGGAAACACC.

Concerning this clone: Read coverage stops 3 residues before the CDR3 terminus; the germline J gene supplies the remainder. The chain carries TRBV29-1 and TRBJ2-3, with D tentatively TRBD2 (6 bases). Germline CDR1 is SQVTM and CDR2 is ANQGSEA. The CDR3 totals 13 residues. The sequenced CDR3 bases are TGCAGCTTCCGGACGCTCGGGGAGGAGACG. It translates to CSFRTLGEET. The entire CDR3 protein reads CSFRTLGEETQYF.

This clone appeared many times. The read ends 3 residues shy of where the CDR3 ends; the end is completed using the germline J gene. V usage is TRBV7-3 and J usage is TRBJ2-6, with D uncertain. Germline V gene data show CDR1 as SGHTA and CDR2 as FQGTGA. The V end was cut by 5 bases, the J end by 0 bases, with 11 bases between. The CDR3 spans 16 residues. Here the CDR3 reads CASSQAPVSGANVLTF. The sequenced CDR3 bases are TGTGCCAGCAGCCAAGCCCCCGTCTCTGGGGCCAACGTC.